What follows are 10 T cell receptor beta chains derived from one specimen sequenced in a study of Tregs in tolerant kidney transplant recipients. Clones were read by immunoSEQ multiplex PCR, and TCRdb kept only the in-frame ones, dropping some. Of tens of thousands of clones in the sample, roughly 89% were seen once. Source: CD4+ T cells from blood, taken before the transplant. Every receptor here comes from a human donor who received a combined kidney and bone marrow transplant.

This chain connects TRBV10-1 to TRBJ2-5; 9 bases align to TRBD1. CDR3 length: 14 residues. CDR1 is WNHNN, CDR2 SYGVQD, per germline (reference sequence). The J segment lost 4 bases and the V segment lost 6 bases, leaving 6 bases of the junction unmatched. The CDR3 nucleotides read TGCGCCAGCAGCCCGGGACAGGGAGTAGAGACCCAGTACTTC. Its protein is CASSPGQGVETQYF.

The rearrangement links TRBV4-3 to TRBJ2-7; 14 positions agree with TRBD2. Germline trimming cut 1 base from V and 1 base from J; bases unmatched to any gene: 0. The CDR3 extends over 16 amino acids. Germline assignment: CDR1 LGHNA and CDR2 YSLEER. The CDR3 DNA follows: TGCGCCAGCAGCCAAGGGACTAGCGGGAGGTCCTACGAGCAGTACTTC. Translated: CASSQGTSGRSYEQYF.

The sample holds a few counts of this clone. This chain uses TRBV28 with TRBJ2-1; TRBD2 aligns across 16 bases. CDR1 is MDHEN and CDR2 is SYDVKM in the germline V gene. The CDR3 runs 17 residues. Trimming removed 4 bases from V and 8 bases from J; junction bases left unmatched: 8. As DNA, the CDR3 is TGTGCCAGCAGTTCCCCGGGACTAGCGGGAGGGCCCGATGAGCAGTTCTTC. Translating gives CASSSPGLAGGPDEQFF.

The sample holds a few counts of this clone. The CDR3 DNA reads as TGTGCCAGCAGCCAAGTACAGCCCTCTAACTATGGCTACACCTTC. Translating gives CASSQVQPSNYGYTF. The chain links TRBV4-2 to TRBJ1-2; D remains ambiguous. The CDR3 contains 15 residues. In germline, CDR1 is LGHNA, CDR2 YNFKEQ. V lost 1 base, J lost 0 bases, and 9 bases lay in between.

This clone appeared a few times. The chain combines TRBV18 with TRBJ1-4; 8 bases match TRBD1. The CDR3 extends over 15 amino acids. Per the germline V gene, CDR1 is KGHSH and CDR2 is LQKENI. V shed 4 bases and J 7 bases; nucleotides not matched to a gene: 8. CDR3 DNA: TGTGCCAGCTCACAAACAGGGGGTGAAGGTGAAAAACTGTTTTTT. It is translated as CASSQTGGEGEKLFF.

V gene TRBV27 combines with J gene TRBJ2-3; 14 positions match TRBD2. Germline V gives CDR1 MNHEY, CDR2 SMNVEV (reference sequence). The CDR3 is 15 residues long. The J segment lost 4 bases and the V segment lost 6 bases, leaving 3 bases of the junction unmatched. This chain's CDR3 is CASRGTSGRPDTQYF. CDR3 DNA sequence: TGTGCCAGCAGAGGGACTAGCGGGAGACCAGATACGCAGTATTTT.

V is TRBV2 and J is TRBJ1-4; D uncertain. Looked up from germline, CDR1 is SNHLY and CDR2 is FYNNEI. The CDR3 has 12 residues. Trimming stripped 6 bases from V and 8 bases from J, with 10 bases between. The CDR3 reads CASSRVGEKLFF. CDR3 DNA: TGTGCCAGCAGCCGGGTCGGGGAAAAACTGTTTTTT.

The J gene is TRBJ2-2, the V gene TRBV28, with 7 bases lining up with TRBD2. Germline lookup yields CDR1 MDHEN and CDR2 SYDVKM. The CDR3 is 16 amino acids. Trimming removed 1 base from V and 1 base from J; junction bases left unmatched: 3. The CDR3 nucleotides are TGTGCCAGCAGTTTATTGGCGGGGGAGAACACCGGGGAGCTGTTTTTT. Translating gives CASSLLAGENTGELFF.

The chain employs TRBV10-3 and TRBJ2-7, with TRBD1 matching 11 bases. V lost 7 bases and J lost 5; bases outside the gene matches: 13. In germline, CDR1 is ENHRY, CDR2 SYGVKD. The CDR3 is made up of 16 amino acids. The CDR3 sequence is CAITRTGGSRLDEQYF. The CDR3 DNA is TGTGCCATCACTCGGACAGGGGGCTCCCGCTTGGACGAGCAGTACTTC.

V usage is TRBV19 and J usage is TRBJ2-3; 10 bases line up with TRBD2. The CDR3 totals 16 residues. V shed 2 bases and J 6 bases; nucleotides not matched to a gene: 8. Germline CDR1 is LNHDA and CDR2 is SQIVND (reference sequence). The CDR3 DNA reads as TGTGCCAGTAGTATAAGTGCGGCTAGCGGGAGCGATACGCAGTATTTT. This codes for CASSISAASGSDTQYF.